This T cell receptor (beta chain) is drawn from a study of blood T cell repertoires in COVID-19. About the study: In each case, the material was cDNA or gDNA derived from T cells, B-cell-depleted T cells, or PBMCs.

TCRdb's copy holds only in-frame clones and misses some; the assay was immunoSEQ multiplex PCR. This table holds more than 300,000 clones, over 75% found once. V was pared by 3 bases and J by 0 bases, with 6 bases of the junction left unmatched. The CDR3 runs to 17 residues. Germline V gene lookup returns CDR1 MNHNS and CDR2 SASEGT. The chain couples TRBV6-1 to TRBJ1-4, with TRBD1 matching 8 bases. The sequenced material came from peripheral blood. This TCR came from a woman in her 30s with COVID-19, enrolled during active disease. In DNA form, the CDR3 reads TGTGCCAGCAGTGATCAAGGACAGGGTCCAACTAATGAAAAACTGTTTTTT. Translation gives CASSDQGQGPTNEKLFF.